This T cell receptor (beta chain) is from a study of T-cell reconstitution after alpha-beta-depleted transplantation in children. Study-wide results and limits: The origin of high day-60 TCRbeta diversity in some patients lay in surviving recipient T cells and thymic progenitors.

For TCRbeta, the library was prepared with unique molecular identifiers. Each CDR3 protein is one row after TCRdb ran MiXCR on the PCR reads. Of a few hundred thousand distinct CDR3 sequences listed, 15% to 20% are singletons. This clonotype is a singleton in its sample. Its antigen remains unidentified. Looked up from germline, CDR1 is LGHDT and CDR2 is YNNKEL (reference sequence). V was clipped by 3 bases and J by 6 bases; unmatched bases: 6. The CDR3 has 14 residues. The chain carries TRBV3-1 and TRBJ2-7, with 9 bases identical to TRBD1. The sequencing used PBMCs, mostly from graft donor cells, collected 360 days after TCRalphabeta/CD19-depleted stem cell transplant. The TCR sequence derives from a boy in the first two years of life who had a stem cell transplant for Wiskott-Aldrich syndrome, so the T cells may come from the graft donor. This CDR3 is CASSHLGQGTEQYF. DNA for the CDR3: TGTGCCAGCAGCCACCTGGGACAGGGCACCGAGCAGTACTTC.